This paragraph reports one T cell receptor (beta chain). Its antigen is not identified. Expressed TCRB transcripts were sequenced, since all the RNA that had been isolated was reverse transcribed. Some clones are missing from TCRdb's copy, which holds only in-frame ones; the method was immunoSEQ multiplex PCR. This sample carries roughly 400,000 clones, around 13% of them seen once, and the ten largest clones take 0.03% to 0.04%. The data were obtained in a study of beta chain features in type 1 diabetes. Study-wide points: A moderate, significant TCRB CDR3 shortening appeared in type 1 diabetes across four CD4+ subsets. In comparison with healthy donors, patients had naive, central memory and Treg TCRB repertoires that appeared more similar.

Germline CDR1 is SGHTA and CDR2 is FQGNSA. CDR3 size: 16 residues. V was trimmed by 7 bases and J by 6 bases, leaving 21 bases between them. The chain has TRBV7-2 and TRBJ2-2, with a tentative D call TRBD2 (7 bases). Sequencing was performed on naive CD4+ T cells from blood. This sequence originates from a young man in good health. The CDR3 region is CASTPGAGGPAGELFF. The CDR3 DNA follows: TGTGCCAGCACCCCGGGGGCCGGGGGGCCCGCCGGGGAGCTGTTTTTT.